Below, one TCR beta chain is given with its context. The CDR3 covers 14 residues. The V end lost 6 bases, the J end lost 0 bases, and 12 bases lay between the germline ends. The germline CDR1 and CDR2 sequences are LNHDA and SQIVND (reference sequence). The method was immunoSEQ multiplex PCR; TCRdb's version includes in-frame clones alone and lacks a portion of them. The sample records about 150,000 clones, over 75% being singletons. The data stem from a study of T cell responses to AZD1222 COVID-19 vaccine. This sequence originates from an adult in good health. The chain recombines TRBV19 with TRBJ2-7; D tentatively reads TRBD1 or TRBD2 (5 bases each). The sample here was peripheral blood, taken on day 0 of AZD1222 vaccination. The CDR3 here is CASSPGTVSYEQYF. The CDR3 bases are TGTGCCAGTAGCCCCGGGACGGTCTCCTACGAGCAGTACTTC.